What follows is one T cell receptor (beta chain) and its context. As processed by the authors: How many nucleated cells were present was estimated from reference gene primer amplification. Method: immunoSEQ multiplex PCR; TCRdb's copy keeps in-frame clones and lacks some. V and J calls and clone size are given by that table; D and trimming were obtained from the DNA. The table has about 240,000 clones, about 86% seen once. Germline V CDR1 and CDR2: KGHSH, LQKENI. V lost 6 bases and J lost 3; bases outside the gene matches: 8. The CDR3 is 15 amino acids. This sample is part of a study of blood T cell repertoires in COVID-19. Across the study: Acute-phase and convalescent COVID-19 samples originated in the United States, Italy and Spain.

This chain joins TRBV18 and TRBJ2-1; 7 bases are shared with TRBD1. The TCR originated in a woman aged 80 or older with acute or convalescent COVID-19. The sequenced sample was peripheral blood. CDR3 amino acids: CASSRGQGYYNEQFF. Written as DNA, the CDR3 is TGTGCCAGCTCGAGGGGGCAGGGTTACTACAATGAGCAGTTCTTC.